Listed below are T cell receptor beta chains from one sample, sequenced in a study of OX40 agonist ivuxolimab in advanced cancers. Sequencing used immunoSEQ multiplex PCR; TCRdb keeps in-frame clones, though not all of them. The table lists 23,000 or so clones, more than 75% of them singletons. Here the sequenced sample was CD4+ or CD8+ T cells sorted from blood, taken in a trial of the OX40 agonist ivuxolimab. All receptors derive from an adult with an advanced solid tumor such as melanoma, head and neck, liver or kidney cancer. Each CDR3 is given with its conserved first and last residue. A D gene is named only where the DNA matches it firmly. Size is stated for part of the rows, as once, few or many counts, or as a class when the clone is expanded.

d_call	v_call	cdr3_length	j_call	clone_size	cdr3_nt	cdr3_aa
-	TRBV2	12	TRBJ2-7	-	TGTGCCAGCAGTGCGACAGACTACGAGCAGTACTTC	CASSATDYEQYF
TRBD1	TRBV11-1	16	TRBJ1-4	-	TGTGCCAGCAGTCGGACAGGGGATGGAACTAATGAAAAACTGTTTTTT	CASSRTGDGTNEKLFF
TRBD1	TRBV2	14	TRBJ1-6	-	TGTGCCAGCAGGGGACAGGGAAATAATTCACCCCTCCACTTT	CASRGQGNNSPLHF
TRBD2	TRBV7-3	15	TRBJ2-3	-	TGTGCCAGCAGCTTGTCTAGCGGAAGCACAGATACGCAGTATTTT	CASSLSSGSTDTQYF
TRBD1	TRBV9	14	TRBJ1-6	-	TGTGCCAGCAGCGTACAGGGGGCCAATTCACCCCTCCACTTT	CASSVQGANSPLHF
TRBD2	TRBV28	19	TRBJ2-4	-	TGTGCCAGCAGTCCCCCCCTTGGTAGCGGGGGGCCCGGATATAGCATTCAGTACTTC	CASSPPLGSGGPGYSIQYF
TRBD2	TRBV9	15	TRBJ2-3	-	TGTGCCAGCAGCGTACTAGCGGGGGGAATAGATACGCAGTATTTT	CASSVLAGGIDTQYF
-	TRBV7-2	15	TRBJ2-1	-	TGTGCCAGCAGCGCCCAGCCAACTAGTCGTAATGAGCAGTTCTTC	CASSAQPTSRNEQFF
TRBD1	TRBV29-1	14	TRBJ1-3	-	TGCAGCGTTACCGGACAGGGAGGGAAAAACACCATATATTTT	CSVTGQGGKNTIYF
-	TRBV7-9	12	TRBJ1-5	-	TGTGCCAGCAGCTTAGAGGGTCAGCCCCAGCATTTT	CASSLEGQPQHF
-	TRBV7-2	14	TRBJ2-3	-	TGTGCCAGCAGCTTATGGGGACTCACAGATACGCAGTATTTT	CASSLWGLTDTQYF
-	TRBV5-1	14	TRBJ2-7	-	TGCGCCAGCAGCTTTTCCGGGGATTACTACGAGCAGTACTTC	CASSFSGDYYEQYF
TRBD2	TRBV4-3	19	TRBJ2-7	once	TGCGCCAGCAGCCAAGGTATTCGTTGGCGGGAGCCCGGAAAATACGAGCAGTACTTC	CASSQGIRWREPGKYEQYF
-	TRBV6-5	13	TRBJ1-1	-	TGTGCCAGCAGACCTCAAGGGGAAACTGAAGCTTTCTTT	CASRPQGETEAFF